Listed below are T cell receptor beta chains from one sample, sequenced in a study of shared clonotypes between healthy human individuals. Profiling relied on immunoSEQ multiplex PCR, and the TCRdb table lists in-frame clones only, not all of them. The sample lists millions of clones, around 90% occurring once. Sequencing was carried out using naive CD4+ T cells sorted from blood. The receptors stem from a man younger than 30 in good health. Each CDR3 is given with its conserved first and last residue. A D gene is named only where the DNA matches it firmly. Not every row has a clone size; where given, it reads once, few, many or a size class.

v_call	clone_size	j_call	d_call	cdr3_aa	cdr3_nt
TRBV19	NA	TRBJ1-5	TRBD1	CAVDSRDRDLKASNQPQHF	TGTGCCGTAGATTCCCGGGACAGGGATCTCAAGGCTAGCAATCAGCCCCAGCATTTT
TRBV29-1	NA	TRBJ2-7	NA	CSVIRQGRHEQYF	TGCAGCGTGATTAGGCAGGGGCGACACGAGCAGTACTTC
TRBV7-9	once	TRBJ2-7	NA	CASSPGTATYEQYF	TGTGCCAGCAGCCCCGGGACGGCAACCTACGAGCAGTACTTC
TRBV30	NA	TRBJ2-1	TRBD2	CAWSSGLAGGKGDEQFF	TGTGCCTGGAGTTCAGGACTAGCGGGAGGGAAGGGGGATGAGCAGTTCTTC
TRBV5-1	NA	TRBJ2-3	NA	CASRGGEGTDTQYF	TGCGCCAGCAGGGGCGGGGAGGGCACAGATACGCAGTATTTT
TRBV7-2	NA	TRBJ2-1	TRBD2	CASSYSSGGTLMGEQFF	TGTGCCAGCAGCTACTCTAGCGGGGGGACTCTTATGGGTGAGCAGTTCTTC
TRBV6-5	NA	TRBJ2-5	NA	CASGPRKETQYF	TGTGCCAGCGGCCCTCGTAAAGAGACCCAGTACTTC
TRBV9	NA	TRBJ2-7	NA	CASSSLGSASYEQYF	TGTGCCAGCAGCAGTTTGGGGAGCGCTTCCTACGAGCAGTACTTC
TRBV10-1	NA	TRBJ2-2	TRBD2	CASSPGTRDFGELFF	TGCGCCAGCAGTCCCGGGACTAGAGACTTCGGGGAGCTGTTTTTT
TRBV6-6	NA	TRBJ2-5	NA	CASRSQLQGRETQYF	TGTGCCAGCAGGAGCCAACTACAGGGTAGAGAGACCCAGTACTTC
TRBV2	NA	TRBJ1-2	TRBD1	CASSHGRGPSGGYTF	TGTGCCAGCAGTCATGGGAGGGGGCCGAGCGGCGGCTACACCTTC
TRBV7-2	NA	TRBJ2-3	NA	CASSLAGTPTDTQYF	TGTGCCAGCAGCTTAGCGGGGACTCCCACAGATACGCAGTATTTT
TRBV9	NA	TRBJ2-5	TRBD2	CASSVGTSGQETQYF	TGTGCCAGCAGCGTAGGGACTAGCGGGCAAGAGACCCAGTACTTC
TRBV6-5	NA	TRBJ2-3	NA	CASKRIRSSTDTQYF	TGTGCCAGCAAGAGGATCCGATCTAGCACAGATACGCAGTATTTT
TRBV5-1	NA	TRBJ2-5	NA	CASSLGNQETQYF	TGCGCCAGCAGCTTGGGGAATCAAGAGACCCAGTACTTC
TRBV6-6	NA	TRBJ1-6	TRBD1	CASSKTGQGNSPLHF	TGTGCCAGCAGTAAGACGGGACAGGGTAATTCACCCCTCCACTTT
TRBV10-1	NA	TRBJ1-1	TRBD1	CANPDRGKNTEAFF	TGCGCCAACCCCGACAGGGGTAAGAACACTGAAGCTTTCTTT
TRBV7-2	NA	TRBJ2-3	TRBD2	CASSRGLASTDTQYF	TGTGCCAGCAGCCGGGGACTAGCGAGCACAGATACGCAGTATTTT
TRBV28	NA	TRBJ1-1	TRBD1	CAARGTGGGTEAFF	TGTGCCGCCCGCGGGACAGGGGGCGGCACTGAAGCTTTCTTT
TRBV2	NA	TRBJ1-5	NA	CASSQQGTSNQPQHF	TGTGCCAGCAGTCAACAGGGAACTAGCAATCAGCCCCAGCATTTT
TRBV7-2	NA	TRBJ2-7	TRBD2	CASSLSSGKQYEQYF	TGTGCCAGCAGCTTGTCTAGCGGGAAGCAGTACGAGCAGTACTTC
TRBV30	once	TRBJ1-4	NA	CAWRGGHIAGENEKLFF	TGTGCCTGGAGAGGGGGACACATCGCGGGGGAAAATGAAAAACTGTTTTTT
TRBV11-2	NA	TRBJ2-1	TRBD1	CASSLGQGTYNEQFF	TGTGCCAGCAGCCTAGGACAGGGTACCTACAATGAGCAGTTCTTC
TRBV18	NA	TRBJ1-2	NA	CASSSGQPSTSNYGYTF	TGTGCCAGCTCATCCGGACAGCCCAGTACCTCTAACTATGGCTACACCTTC
TRBV5-1	NA	TRBJ2-2	NA	CASSLEGTGELFF	TGCGCCAGCAGCTTGGAGGGTACCGGGGAGCTGTTTTTT
TRBV11-2	NA	TRBJ2-1	NA	CASSLLQGKYNEQFF	TGTGCCAGCAGCTTACTCCAGGGCAAGTACAATGAGCAGTTCTTC
TRBV30	NA	TRBJ2-3	NA	CAWTPGSTDTQYF	TGTGCCTGGACACCCGGAAGCACAGATACGCAGTATTTT
TRBV5-4	NA	TRBJ2-5	NA	CASSLLGGETQYF	TGTGCCAGCAGCTTGTTGGGCGGGGAGACCCAGTACTTC
TRBV7-9	NA	TRBJ2-3	NA	CASSFTGDTQYF	TGTGCCAGCAGCTTCACAGGAGATACGCAGTATTTT
TRBV11-1	NA	TRBJ1-3	NA	CASSLAFSAGHSGNTIYF	TGTGCCAGCAGCTTAGCTTTTTCTGCAGGGCACTCTGGAAACACCATATATTTT
TRBV6-5	NA	TRBJ1-2	NA	CASSYSVSDGYTF	TGTGCCAGCAGTTACTCAGTATCGGATGGCTACACCTTC